These T cell receptor beta chains were read from a single sample in a study of T cell repertoires in chronic hepatitis B. TCRdb's copy holds only in-frame clones and misses some; the assay was immunoSEQ multiplex PCR. The sample includes around 15 clones. The sequencing sample was made of HBV core (core169) epitope-specific CD8+ T cells from PBMCs. The receptors originated from a human donor with chronic hepatitis B virus infection. CDR3s include the opening cysteine and the closing phenylalanine or tryptophan. A D gene is named only where the DNA matches it firmly. Size tells how often a clone was seen (once, few, many) or the class of an expanded clone, and some rows leave it out.

j_call,d_call,clone_size,v_call,cdr3_nt,cdr3_aa
TRBJ1-4,NA,NA,TRBV2,TGTGCCAGCGGGGCGGGGACATGGGGTGAAAAACTGTTTTTT,CASGAGTWGEKLFF
TRBJ2-7,TRBD1,NA,TRBV15,TGTGCCACCAGCCTCGGGGGACAGGGGACCTACGAGCAGTACTTC,CATSLGGQGTYEQYF
TRBJ1-4,NA,NA,TRBV21-1,TGTGCCAGCAGCTTCCTCTTAGCTAAGGTGCATAATGAAAAACTGTTTTTT,CASSFLLAKVHNEKLFF
TRBJ2-2,NA,once,TRBV6-4,TGTGCCAGCAGTGACTCTGGCACCGGGGAGCTGTTTTTT,CASSDSGTGELFF